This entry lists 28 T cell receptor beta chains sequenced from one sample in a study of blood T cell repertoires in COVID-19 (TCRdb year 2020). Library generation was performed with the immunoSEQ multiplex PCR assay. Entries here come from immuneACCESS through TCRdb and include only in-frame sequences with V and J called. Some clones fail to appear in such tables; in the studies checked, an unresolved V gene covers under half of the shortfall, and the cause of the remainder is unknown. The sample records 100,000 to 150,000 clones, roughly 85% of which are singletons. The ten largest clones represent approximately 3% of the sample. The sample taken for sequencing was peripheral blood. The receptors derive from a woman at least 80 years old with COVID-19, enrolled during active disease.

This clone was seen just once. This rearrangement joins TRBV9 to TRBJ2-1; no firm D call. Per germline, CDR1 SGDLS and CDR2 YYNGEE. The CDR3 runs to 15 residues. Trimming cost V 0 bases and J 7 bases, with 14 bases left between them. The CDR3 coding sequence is TGTGCCAGCAGCGTAGGGTCTTTACTCGTGAATGAGCAGTTCTTC. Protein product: CASSVGSLLVNEQFF.

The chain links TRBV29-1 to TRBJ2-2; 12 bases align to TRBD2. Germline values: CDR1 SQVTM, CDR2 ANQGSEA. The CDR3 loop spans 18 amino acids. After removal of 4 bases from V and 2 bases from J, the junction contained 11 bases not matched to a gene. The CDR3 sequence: CSVGAFLAGGPNTGELFF. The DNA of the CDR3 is TGCAGCGTTGGGGCCTTTCTAGCGGGAGGGCCTAACACCGGGGAGCTGTTTTTT.

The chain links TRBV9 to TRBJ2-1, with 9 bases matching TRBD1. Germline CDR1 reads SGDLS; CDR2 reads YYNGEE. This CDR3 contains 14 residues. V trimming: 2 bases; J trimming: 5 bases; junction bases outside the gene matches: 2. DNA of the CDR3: TGTGCCAGCAGCGTCGGACAGGGGCACAATGAGCAGTTCTTC. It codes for CASSVGQGHNEQFF. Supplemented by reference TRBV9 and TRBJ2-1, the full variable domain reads DSGVTQTPKHLITATGQRVTLRCSPRSGDLSVYWYQQSLDQGLQFLIQYYNGEERAKGNILERFSAQQFPDLHSELNLSSLELGDSALYFCASSVGQGHNEQFFGPGTRLTVL.

The CDR3 protein is CSARDRGYEQYF. The CDR3 nucleotides read TGCAGCGCCCGGGACAGGGGATACGAGCAGTACTTC. The chain uses TRBV29-1 and TRBJ2-7; TRBD1 matches at 10 bases. This CDR3 spans 12 amino acids. Germline loops: CDR1 SQVTM, CDR2 ANQGSEA. Trimming at V came to 7 bases and at J to 4 bases, leaving 4 bases not matched to a gene.

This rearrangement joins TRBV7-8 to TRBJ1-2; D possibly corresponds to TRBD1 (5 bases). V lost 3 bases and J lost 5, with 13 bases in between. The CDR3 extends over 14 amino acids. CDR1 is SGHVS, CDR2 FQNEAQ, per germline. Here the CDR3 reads CASSLGRQGYGYTF. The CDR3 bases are TGTGCCAGCAGCTTGGGTCGGCAGGGATATGGCTACACCTTC.

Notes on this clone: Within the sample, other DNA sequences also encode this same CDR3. The CDR3 bases are TGTGCCAGCACCTGGGGGGGGAGCTCCTACAATGAGCAGTTCTTC. It yields the protein CASTWGGSSYNEQFF. J is TRBJ2-1 and V is TRBV28; 7 bases are shared with TRBD2. CDR3 size: 15 residues. Germline-derived CDR1 and CDR2 are MDHEN and SYDVKM. After removal of 7 bases from V and 0 bases from J, the junction contained 6 bases not matched to a gene.

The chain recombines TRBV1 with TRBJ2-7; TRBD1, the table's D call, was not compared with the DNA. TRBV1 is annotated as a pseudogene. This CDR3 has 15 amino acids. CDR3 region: CTSSIDISCSYEQYF. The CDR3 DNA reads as TGCACCAGCAGCATCGACATCTCCTGCTCCTACGAGCAGTACTTC.

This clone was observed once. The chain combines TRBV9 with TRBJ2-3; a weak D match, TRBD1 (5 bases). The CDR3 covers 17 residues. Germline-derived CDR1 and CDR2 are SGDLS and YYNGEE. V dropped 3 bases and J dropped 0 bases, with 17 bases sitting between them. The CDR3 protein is CASSALTATYSTDTQYF. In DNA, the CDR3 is TGTGCCAGCAGCGCGCTGACAGCTACCTATAGCACAGATACGCAGTATTTT.

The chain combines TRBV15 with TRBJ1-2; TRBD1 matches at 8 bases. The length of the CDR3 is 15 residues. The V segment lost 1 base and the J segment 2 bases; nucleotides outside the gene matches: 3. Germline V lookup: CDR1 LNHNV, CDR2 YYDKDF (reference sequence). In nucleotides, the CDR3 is TGTGCCACCAGCAGAGGGGACAGGTTCAACTATGGCTACACCTTC. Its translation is CATSRGDRFNYGYTF.

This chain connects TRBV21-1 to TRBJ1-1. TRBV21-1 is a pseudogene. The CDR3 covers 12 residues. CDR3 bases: TGTGCCAGCAGCCCTTTTGACACTGAAGCTTTCTTT. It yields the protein CASSPFDTEAFF.

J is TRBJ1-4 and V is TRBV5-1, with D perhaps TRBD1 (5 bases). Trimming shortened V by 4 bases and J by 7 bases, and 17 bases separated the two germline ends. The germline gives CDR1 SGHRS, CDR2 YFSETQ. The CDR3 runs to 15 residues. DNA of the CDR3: TGCGCCAGCAGCGGTGGGGGGTCCGGTGTTGAAAAACTGTTTTTT. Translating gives CASSGGGSGVEKLFF.

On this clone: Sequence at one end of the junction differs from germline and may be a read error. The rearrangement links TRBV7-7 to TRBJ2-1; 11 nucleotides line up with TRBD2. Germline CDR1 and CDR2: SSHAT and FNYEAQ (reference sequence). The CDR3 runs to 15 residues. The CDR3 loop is CASSPGTSGYNEQFF. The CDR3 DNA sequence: TGTGCTAGCAGCCCAGGGACTAGCGGATACAATGAGCAGTTCTTC.

CDR3 sequence reads: CASSKREGYNEQFF. CDR3 DNA: TGTGCCAGCAGTAAACGGGAGGGCTACAATGAGCAGTTCTTC. The V gene is TRBV6-5, the J gene TRBJ2-1, with TRBD2 matching over 8 bases. This CDR3 contains 14 residues. Germline-derived CDR1 and CDR2 are MNHEY and SVGAGI. The junction had 3 bases not matched to a gene; V was cut back by 5 bases and J by 3 bases.

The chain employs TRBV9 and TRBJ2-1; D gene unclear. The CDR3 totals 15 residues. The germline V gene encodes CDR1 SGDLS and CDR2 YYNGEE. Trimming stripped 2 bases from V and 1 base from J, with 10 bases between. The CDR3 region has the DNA TGTGCCAGCAGCGTCTCCGGCGGATCCTACAATGAGCAGTTCTTC. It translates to CASSVSGGSYNEQFF. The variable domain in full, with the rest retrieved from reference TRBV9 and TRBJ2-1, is DSGVTQTPKHLITATGQRVTLRCSPRSGDLSVYWYQQSLDQGLQFLIQYYNGEERAKGNILERFSAQQFPDLHSELNLSSLELGDSALYFCASSVSGGSYNEQFFGPGTRLTVL.

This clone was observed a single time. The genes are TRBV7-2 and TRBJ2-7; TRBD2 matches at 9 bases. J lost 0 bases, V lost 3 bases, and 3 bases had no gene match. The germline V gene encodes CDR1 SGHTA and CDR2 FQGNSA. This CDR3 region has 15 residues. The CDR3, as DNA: TGTGCCAGCAGCTTGGAGACTAGCGGCTCCTACGAGCAGTACTTC. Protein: CASSLETSGSYEQYF. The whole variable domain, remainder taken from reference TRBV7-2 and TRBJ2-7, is GAGVSQSPSNKVTEKGKDVELRCDPISGHTALYWYRQSLGQGLEFLIYFQGNSAPDKSGLPSDRFSAERTGGSVSTLTIQRTQQEDSAVYLCASSLETSGSYEQYFGPGTRLTVT.

This chain's CDR3 is CATSEPGQGKYF. CDR3 in DNA: TGTGCCACCAGTGAACCGGGACAGGGAAAGTATTTT. This chain uses TRBV24-1 with TRBJ2-3; 9 nucleotides match TRBD1. The CDR3 has 12 residues. V dropped 4 bases and J dropped 13; count of bases not matched to a gene: 5. Germline V gene lookup returns CDR1 KGHDR and CDR2 SFDVKD.

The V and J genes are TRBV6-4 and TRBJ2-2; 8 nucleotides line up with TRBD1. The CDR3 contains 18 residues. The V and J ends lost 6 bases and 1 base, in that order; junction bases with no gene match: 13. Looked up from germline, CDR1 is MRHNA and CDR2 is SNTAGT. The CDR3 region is CASRSTGALPLNTGELFF. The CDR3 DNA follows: TGTGCCAGCAGGTCGACAGGGGCCTTACCCCTGAACACCGGGGAGCTGTTTTTT.

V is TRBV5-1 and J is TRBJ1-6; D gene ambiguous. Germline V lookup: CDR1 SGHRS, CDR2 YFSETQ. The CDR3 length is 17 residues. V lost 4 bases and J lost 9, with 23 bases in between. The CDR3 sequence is CASSPDAVARGFSPLHF. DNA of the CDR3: TGCGCCAGCAGCCCAGACGCGGTTGCACGGGGATTTTCACCCCTCCACTTT.

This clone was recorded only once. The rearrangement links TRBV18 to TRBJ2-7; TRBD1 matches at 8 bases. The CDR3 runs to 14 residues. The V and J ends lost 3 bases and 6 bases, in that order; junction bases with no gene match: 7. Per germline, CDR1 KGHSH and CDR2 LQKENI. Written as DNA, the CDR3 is TGTGCCAGCTCACCTGGACAGGGAATCAGCGAGCAGTACTTC. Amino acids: CASSPGQGISEQYF.

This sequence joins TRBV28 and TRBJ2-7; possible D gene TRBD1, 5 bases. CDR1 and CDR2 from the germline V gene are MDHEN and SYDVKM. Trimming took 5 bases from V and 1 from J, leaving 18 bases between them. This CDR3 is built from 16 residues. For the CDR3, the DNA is TGTGCCAGCAGTCCCCCCAGTCAGCAGGGTTCCTACGAGCAGTACTTC. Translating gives CASSPPSQQGSYEQYF. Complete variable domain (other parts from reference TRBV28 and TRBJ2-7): DVKVTQSSRYLVKRTGEKVFLECVQDMDHENMFWYRQDPGLGLRLIYFSYDVKMKEKGDIPEGYSVSREKKERFSLILESASTNQTSMYLCASSPPSQQGSYEQYFGPGTRLTVT.

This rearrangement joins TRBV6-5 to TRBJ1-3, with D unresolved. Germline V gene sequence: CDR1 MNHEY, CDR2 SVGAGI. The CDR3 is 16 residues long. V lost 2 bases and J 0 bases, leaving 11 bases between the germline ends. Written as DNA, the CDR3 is TGTGCCAGCAGTTACAAGGACGGGAGCTCTGGAAACACCATATATTTT. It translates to CASSYKDGSSGNTIYF.

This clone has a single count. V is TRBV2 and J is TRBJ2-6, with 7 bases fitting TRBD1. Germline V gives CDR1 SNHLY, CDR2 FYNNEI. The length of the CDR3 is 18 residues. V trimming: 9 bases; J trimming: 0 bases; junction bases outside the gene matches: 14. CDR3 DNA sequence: TGTGCCAGTACCGGACTCCGGGACAGCTACTCTGGGGCCAACGTCCTGACTTTC. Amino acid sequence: CASTGLRDSYSGANVLTF.

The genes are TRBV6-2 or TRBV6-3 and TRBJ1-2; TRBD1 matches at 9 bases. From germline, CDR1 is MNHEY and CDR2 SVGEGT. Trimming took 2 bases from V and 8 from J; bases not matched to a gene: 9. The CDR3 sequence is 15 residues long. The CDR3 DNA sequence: TGTGCCAGCAGTTACGTCCCGGGACAGGGTATCGGCTACACCTTC. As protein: CASSYVPGQGIGYTF.

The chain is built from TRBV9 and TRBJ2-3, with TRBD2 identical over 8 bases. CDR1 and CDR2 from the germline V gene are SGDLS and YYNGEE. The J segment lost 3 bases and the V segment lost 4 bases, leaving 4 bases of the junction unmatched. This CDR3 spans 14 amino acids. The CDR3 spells CASSLGLVTDTQYF. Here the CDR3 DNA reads TGTGCCAGCAGCTTGGGACTAGTAACAGATACGCAGTATTTT. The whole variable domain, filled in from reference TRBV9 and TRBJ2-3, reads DSGVTQTPKHLITATGQRVTLRCSPRSGDLSVYWYQQSLDQGLQFLIQYYNGEERAKGNILERFSAQQFPDLHSELNLSSLELGDSALYFCASSLGLVTDTQYFGPGTRLTVL.

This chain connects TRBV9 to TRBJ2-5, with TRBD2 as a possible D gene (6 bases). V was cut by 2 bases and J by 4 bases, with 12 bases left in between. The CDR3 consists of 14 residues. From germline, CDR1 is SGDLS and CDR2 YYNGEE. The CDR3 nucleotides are TGTGCCAGCAGCGTGATGGAGGGCCGAGAGACCCAGTACTTC. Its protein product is CASSVMEGRETQYF.

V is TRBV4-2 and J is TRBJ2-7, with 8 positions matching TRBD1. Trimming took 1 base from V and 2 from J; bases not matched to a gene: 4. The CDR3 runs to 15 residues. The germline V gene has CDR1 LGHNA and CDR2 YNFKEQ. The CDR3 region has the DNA TGTGCCAGCAGCCAAGGGCAGGGGGCGCCCTACGAGCAGTACTTC. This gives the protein CASSQGQGAPYEQYF.

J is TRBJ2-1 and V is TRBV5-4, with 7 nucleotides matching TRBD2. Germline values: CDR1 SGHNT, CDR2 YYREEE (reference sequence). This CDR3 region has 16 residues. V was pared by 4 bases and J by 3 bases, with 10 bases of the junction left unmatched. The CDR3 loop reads CASSPRELADYNEQFF. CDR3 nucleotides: TGTGCCAGCAGCCCGCGTGAGCTAGCGGACTACAATGAGCAGTTCTTC.

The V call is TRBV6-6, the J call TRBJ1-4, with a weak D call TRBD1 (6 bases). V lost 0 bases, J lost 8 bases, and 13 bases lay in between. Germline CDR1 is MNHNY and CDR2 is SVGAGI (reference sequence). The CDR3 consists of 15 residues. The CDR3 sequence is CASSYSVRGGEKLFF. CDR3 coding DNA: TGTGCCAGCAGTTACTCAGTCAGGGGCGGAGAAAAACTGTTTTTT.